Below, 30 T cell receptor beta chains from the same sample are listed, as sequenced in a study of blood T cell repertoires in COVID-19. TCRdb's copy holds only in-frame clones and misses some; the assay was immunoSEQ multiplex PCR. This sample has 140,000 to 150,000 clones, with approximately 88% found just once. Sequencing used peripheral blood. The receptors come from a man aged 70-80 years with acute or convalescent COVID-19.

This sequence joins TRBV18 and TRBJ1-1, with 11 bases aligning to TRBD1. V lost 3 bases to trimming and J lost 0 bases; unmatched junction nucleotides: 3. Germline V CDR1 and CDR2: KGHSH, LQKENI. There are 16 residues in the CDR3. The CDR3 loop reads CASSPGTGGLNTEAFF. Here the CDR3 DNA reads TGTGCCAGCTCACCCGGGACAGGGGGATTGAACACTGAAGCTTTCTTT.

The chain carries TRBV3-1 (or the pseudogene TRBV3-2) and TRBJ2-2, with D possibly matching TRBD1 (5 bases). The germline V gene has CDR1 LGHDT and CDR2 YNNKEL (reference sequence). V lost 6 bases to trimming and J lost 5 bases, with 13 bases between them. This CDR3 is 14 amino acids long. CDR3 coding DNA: TGTGCCAGCAGTACCCAGGGATGGACCGGGGAGCTGTTTTTT. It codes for CASSTQGWTGELFF.

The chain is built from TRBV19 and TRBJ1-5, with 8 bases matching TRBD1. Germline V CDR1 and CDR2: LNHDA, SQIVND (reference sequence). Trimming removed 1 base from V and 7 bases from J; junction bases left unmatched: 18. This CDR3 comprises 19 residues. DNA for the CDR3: TGTGCCAGTAGTATAGTCGGTTGGACAGGGCCTCGGTCCGGGCAGCCCCAGCATTTT. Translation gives CASSIVGWTGPRSGQPQHF.

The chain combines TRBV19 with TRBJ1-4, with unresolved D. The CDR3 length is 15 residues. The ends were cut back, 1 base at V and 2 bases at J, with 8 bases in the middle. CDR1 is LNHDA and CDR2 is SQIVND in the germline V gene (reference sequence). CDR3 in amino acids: CASSIGGETNEKLFF. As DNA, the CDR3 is TGTGCCAGTAGTATAGGAGGAGAGACTAATGAAAAACTGTTTTTT. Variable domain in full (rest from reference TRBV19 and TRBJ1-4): DGGITQSPKYLFRKEGQNVTLSCEQNLNHDAMYWYRQDPGQGLRLIYYSQIVNDFQKGDIAEGYSVSREKKESFPLTVTSAQKNPTAFYLCASSIGGETNEKLFFGSGTQLSVL.

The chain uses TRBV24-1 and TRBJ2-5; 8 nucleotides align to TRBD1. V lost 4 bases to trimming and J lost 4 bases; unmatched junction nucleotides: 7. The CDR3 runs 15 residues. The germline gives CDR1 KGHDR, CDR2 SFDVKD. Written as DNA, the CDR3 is TGTGCCACCAGTGAGGCCGGGACAGGAGGAGAGACCCAGTACTTC. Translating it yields CATSEAGTGGETQYF.

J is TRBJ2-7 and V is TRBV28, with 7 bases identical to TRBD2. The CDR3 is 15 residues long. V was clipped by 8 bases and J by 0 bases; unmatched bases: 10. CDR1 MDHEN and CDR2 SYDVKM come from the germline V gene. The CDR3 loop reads CASHFSGPSSYEQYF. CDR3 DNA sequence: TGTGCCAGCCATTTTAGCGGGCCAAGCTCCTACGAGCAGTACTTC.

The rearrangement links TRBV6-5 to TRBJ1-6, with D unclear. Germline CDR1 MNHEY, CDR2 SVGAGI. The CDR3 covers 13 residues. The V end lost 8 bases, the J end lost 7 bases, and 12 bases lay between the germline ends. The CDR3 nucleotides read TGTGCCAGCTGGGAGTTTGTCAATTCACCCCTCCACTTT. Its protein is CASWEFVNSPLHF.

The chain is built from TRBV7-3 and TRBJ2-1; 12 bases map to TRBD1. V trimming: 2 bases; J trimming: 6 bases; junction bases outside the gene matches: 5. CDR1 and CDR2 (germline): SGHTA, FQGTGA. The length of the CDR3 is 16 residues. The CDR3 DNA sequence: TGTGCCAGCAGCTTATTGGGACAGGGGGCCCCCAATGAGCAGTTCTTC. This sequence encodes CASSLLGQGAPNEQFF. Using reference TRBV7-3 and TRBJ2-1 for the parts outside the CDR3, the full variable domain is GAGVSQTPSNKVTEKGKYVELRCDPISGHTALYWYRQSLGQGPEFLIYFQGTGAADDSGLPNDRFFAVRPEGSVSTLKIQRTERGDSAVYLCASSLLGQGAPNEQFFGPGTRLTVL.

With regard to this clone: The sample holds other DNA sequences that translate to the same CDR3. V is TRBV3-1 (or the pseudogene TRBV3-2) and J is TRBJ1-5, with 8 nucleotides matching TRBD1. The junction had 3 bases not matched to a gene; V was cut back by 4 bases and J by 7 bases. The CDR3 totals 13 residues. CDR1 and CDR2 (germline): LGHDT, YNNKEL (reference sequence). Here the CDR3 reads CASSPTGDQPQHF. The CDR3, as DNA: TGTGCCAGCAGCCCGACAGGGGACCAGCCCCAGCATTTT.

CDR3 DNA sequence: TGTGCCAGCAGCCAAGGAGTTGAGGCGTGGACAGATACGCAGTATTTT. It codes for CASSQGVEAWTDTQYF. This chain joins TRBV3-1 (or the pseudogene TRBV3-2) and TRBJ2-3; D not resolved. Trimming removed 1 base at V and 3 bases at J, with 14 bases between. Germline CDR1 and CDR2: LGHDT and YNNKEL (reference sequence). The CDR3 contains 16 residues.

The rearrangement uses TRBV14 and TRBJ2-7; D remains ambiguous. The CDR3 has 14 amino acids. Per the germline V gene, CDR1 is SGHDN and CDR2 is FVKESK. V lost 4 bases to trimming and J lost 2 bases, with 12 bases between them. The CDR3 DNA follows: TGTGCCAGCAGCCCAGGTTCCTCGGCCTACGAGCAGTACTTC. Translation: CASSPGSSAYEQYF.

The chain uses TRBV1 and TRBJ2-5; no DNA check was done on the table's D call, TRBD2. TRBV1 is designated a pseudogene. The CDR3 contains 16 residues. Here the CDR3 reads CTSSQLGLAGEETQYF. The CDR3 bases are TGCACCAGCAGCCAATTGGGACTAGCGGGAGAGGAGACCCAGTACTTC.

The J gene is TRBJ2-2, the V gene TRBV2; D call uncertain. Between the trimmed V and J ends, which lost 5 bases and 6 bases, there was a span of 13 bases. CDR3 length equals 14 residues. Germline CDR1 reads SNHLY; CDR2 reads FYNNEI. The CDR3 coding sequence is TGTGCCAGCAGTTACAGTGGGTACGCCGGGGAGCTGTTTTTT. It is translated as CASSYSGYAGELFF.

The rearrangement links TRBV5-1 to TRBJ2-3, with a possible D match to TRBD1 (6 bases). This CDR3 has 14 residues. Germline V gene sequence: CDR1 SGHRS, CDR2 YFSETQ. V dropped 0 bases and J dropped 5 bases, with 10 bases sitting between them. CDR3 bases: TGCGCCAGCAGCTTGGGAGGGGGAAAAGATACGCAGTATTTT. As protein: CASSLGGGKDTQYF.

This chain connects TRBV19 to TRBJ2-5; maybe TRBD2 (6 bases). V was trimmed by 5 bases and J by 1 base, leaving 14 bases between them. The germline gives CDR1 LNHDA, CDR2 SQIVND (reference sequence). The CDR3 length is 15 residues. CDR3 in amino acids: CASSPLSGIQETQYF. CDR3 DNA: TGTGCCAGTAGTCCCCTTAGCGGCATCCAAGAGACCCAGTACTTC.

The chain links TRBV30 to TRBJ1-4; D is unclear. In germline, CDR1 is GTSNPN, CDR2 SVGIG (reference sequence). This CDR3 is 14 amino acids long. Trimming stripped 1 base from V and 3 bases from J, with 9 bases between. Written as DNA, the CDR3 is TGTGCCTGGAGTGGCGATAGCGCTAATGAAAAACTGTTTTTT. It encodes CAWSGDSANEKLFF. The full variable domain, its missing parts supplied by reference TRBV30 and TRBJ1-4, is SQTIHQWPATLVQPVGSPLSLECTVEGTSNPNLYWYRQAAGRGLQLLFYSVGIGQISSEVPQNLSASRPQDRQFILSSKKLLLSDSGFYLCAWSGDSANEKLFFGSGTQLSVL.

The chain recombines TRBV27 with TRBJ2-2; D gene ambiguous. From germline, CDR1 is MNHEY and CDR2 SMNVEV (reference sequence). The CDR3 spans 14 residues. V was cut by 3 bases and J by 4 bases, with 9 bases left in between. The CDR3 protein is CASSLRSPTGELFF. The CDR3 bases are TGTGCCAGCAGTTTGCGCTCGCCCACCGGGGAGCTGTTTTTT.

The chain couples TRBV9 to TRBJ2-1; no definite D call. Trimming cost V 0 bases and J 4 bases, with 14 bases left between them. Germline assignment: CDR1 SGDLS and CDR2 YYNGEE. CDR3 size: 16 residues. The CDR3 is CASSVGLAAGYNEQFF. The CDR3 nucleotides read TGTGCCAGCAGCGTAGGACTGGCGGCTGGATACAATGAGCAGTTCTTC.

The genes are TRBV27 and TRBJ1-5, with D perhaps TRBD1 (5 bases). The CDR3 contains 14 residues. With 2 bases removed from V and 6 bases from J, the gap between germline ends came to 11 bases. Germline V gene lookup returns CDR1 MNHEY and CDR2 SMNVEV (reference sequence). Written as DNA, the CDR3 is TGTGCCAGCAGTTTAGTAGGGGCAAGTCAGCCCCAGCATTTT. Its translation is CASSLVGASQPQHF.

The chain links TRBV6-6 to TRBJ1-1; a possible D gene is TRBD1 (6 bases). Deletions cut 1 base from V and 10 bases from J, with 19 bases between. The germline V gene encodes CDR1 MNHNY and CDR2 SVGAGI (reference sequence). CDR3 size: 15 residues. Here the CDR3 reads CASSYLPNRELVAFF. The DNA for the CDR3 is TGTGCCAGCAGTTACTTACCGAACAGGGAATTGGTAGCTTTCTTT.

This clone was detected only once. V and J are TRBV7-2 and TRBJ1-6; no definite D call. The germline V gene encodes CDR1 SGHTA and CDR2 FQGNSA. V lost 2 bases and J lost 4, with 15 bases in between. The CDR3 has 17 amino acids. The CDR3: CASSLSMVNNYNSPLHF. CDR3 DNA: TGTGCCAGCAGCTTAAGTATGGTTAACAATTATAATTCACCCCTCCACTTT.

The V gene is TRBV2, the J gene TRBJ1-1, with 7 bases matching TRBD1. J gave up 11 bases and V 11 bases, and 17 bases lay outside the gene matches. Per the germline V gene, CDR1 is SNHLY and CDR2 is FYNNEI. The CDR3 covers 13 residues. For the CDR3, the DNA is TGTGCCTACAGGGGTAACCCCGGGAGCGATGCTTTCTTT. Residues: CAYRGNPGSDAFF.

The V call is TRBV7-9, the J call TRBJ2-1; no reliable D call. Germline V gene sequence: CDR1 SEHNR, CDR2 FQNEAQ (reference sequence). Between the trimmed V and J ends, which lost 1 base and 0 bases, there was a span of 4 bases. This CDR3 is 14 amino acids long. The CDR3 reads CASSLDLSYNEQFF. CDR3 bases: TGTGCCAGCAGCTTAGATCTCTCCTACAATGAGCAGTTCTTC. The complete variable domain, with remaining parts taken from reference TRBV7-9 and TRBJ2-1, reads DTGVSQNPRHKITKRGQNVTFRCDPISEHNRLYWYRQTLGQGPEFLTYFQNEAQLEKSRLLSDRFSAERPKGSFSTLEIQRTEQGDSAMYLCASSLDLSYNEQFFGPGTRLTVL.

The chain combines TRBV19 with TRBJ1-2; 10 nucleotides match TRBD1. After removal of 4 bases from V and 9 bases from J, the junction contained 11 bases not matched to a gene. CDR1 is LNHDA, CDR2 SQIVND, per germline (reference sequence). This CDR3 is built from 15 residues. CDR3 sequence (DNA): TGTGCCAGTAGTACTCCCGGGACAGGGGTTTACAGCTACACCTTC. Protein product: CASSTPGTGVYSYTF.

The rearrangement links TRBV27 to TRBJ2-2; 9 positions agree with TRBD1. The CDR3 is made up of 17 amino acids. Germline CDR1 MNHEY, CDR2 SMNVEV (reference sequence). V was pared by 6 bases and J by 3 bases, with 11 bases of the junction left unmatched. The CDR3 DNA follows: TGTGCCAGCAGCCTGATTAGGGACAGGGTAGACACCGGGGAGCTGTTTTTT. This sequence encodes CASSLIRDRVDTGELFF.

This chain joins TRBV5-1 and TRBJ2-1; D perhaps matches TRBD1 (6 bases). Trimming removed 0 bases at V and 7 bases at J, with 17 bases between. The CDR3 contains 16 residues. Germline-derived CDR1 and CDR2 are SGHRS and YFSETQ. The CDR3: CASSLGGGFVGNEQFF. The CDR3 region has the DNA TGCGCCAGCAGCTTGGGTGGGGGCTTTGTCGGTAATGAGCAGTTCTTC. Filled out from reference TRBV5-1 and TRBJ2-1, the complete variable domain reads KAGVTQTPRYLIKTRGQQVTLSCSPISGHRSVSWYQQTPGQGLQFLFEYFSETQRNKGNFPGRFSGRQFSNSRSEMNVSTLELGDSALYLCASSLGGGFVGNEQFFGPGTRLTVL.

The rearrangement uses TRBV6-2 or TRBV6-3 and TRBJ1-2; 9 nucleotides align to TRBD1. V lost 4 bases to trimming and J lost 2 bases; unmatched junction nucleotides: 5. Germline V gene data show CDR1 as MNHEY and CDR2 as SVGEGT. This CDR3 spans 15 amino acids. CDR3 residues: CASSSGTGNNYGYTF. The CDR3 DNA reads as TGTGCCAGCAGTTCCGGGACAGGGAACAACTATGGCTACACCTTC.

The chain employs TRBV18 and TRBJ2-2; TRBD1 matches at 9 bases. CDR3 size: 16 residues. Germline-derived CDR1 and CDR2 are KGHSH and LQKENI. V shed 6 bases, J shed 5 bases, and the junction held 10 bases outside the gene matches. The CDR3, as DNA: TGTGCCAGCTCGAAGACAGGGGGGATGCAGACCGGGGAGCTGTTTTTT. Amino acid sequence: CASSKTGGMQTGELFF.

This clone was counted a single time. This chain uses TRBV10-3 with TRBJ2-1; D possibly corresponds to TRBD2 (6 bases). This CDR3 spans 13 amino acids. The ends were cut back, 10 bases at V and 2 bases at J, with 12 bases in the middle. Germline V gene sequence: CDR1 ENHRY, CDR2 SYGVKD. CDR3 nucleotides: TGTGCCACTCTAGCGAGCCCCTACAATGAGCAGTTCTTC. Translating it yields CATLASPYNEQFF.

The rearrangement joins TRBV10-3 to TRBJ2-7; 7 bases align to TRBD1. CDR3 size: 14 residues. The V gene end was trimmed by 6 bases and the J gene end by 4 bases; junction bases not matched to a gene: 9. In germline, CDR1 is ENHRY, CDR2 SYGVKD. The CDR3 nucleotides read TGTGCCATCAGATCGGGACAGAAAGAATACGAGCAGTACTTC. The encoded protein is CAIRSGQKEYEQYF.